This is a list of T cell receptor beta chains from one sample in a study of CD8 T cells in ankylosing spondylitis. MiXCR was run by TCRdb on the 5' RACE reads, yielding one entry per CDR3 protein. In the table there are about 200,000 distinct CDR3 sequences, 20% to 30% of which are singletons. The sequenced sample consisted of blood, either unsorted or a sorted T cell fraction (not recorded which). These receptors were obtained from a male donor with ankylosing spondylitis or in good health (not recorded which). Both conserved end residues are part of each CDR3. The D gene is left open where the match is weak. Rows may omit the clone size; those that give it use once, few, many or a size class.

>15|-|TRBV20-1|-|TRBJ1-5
CSATLYRGPNQPQHF
TGCAGTGCTACCCTTTATCGGGGACCCAATCAGCCCCAGCATTTT
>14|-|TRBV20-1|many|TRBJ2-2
CSARVLANTGELFF
TGCAGTGCTAGGGTTCTAGCAAACACCGGGGAGCTGTTTTTT
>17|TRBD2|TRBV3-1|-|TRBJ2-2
CASSQVTSGRNTGELFF
TGTGCCAGCAGCCAAGTTACTAGCGGGAGAAACACCGGGGAGCTGTTTTTT
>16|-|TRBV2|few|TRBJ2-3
CASSEGGGRGGDTQYF
TGTGCCAGCAGTGAAGGTGGCGGGCGTGGCGGAGATACGCAGTATTTT
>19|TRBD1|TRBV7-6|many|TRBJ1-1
CASSSRDLRQGTMNTEAFF
TGTGCCAGCAGCTCTCGCGATCTCAGACAGGGGACCATGAACACTGAAGCTTTCTTT
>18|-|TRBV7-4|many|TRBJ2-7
CASSRPHRTTGGTNEQYF
TGTGCCAGCAGCCGACCCCACCGCACCACAGGGGGGACTAACGAGCAGTACTTC
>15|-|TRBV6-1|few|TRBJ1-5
CASRNKGASDQPQHF
TGTGCCAGCAGGAACAAGGGAGCATCCGATCAGCCCCAGCATTTT
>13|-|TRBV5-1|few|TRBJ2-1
CASTLGFYNEQFF
TGCGCCAGCACCTTGGGCTTTTACAATGAGCAGTTCTTC
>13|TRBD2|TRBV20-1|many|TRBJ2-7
CSAGGGSTYEQYF
TGCAGTGCCGGAGGCGGGAGTACCTACGAGCAGTACTTC
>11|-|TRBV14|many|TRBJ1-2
CNDIRAYGYTF
TGTAATGATATCCGGGCCTATGGCTACACCTTC